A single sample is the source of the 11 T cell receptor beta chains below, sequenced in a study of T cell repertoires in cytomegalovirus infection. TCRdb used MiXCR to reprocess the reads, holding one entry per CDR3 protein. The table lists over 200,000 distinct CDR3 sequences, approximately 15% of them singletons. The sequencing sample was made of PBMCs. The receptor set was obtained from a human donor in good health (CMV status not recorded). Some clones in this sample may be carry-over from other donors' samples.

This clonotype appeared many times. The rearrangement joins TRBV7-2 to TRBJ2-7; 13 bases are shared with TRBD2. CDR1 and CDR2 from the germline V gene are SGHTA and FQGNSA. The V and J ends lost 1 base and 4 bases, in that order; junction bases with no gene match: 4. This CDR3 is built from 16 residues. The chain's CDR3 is CASSLGLAGGKYEQYF. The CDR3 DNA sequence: TGTGCCAGCAGCTTAGGACTAGCGGGGGGAAAATACGAGCAGTACTTC.

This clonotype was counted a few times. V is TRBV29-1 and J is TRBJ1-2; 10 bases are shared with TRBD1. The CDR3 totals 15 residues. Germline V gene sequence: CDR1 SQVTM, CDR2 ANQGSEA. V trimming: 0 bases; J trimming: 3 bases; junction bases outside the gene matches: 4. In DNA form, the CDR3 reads TGCAGCGTTGAAGAGCGACAGGGGGCTGACTATGGCTACACCTTC. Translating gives CSVEERQGADYGYTF.

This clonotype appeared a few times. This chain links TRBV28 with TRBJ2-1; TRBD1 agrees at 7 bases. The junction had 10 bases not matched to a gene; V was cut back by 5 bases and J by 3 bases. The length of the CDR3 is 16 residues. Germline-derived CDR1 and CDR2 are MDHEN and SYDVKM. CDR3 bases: TGTGCCAGCAGTATTCGACAGGGATTCCTCTACAATGAGCAGTTCTTC. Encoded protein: CASSIRQGFLYNEQFF.

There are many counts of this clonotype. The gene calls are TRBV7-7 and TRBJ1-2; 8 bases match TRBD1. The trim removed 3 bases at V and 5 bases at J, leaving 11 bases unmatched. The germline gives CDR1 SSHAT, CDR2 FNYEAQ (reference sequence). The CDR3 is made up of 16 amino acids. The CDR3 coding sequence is TGTGCCAGCAGCTTGGGACCCGGACAGGGATTTTATGGCTACACCTTC. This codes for CASSLGPGQGFYGYTF.

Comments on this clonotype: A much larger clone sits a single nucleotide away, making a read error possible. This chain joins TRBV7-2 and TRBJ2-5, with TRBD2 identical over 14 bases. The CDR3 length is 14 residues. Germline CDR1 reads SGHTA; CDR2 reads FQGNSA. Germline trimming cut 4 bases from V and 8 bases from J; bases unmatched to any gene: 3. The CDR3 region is CASSSTSGRDTQYF. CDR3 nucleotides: TGTGCCAGCAGCTCGACTAGCGGGAGGGATACCCAGTACTTC.

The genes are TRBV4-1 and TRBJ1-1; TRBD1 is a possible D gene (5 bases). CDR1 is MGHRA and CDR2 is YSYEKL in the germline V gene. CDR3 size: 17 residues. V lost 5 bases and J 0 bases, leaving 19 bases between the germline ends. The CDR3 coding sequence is TGCGCCAGCAGCTCGCCCTCCCAGGGACGCCTGAACACTGAAGCTTTCTTT. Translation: CASSSPSQGRLNTEAFF.

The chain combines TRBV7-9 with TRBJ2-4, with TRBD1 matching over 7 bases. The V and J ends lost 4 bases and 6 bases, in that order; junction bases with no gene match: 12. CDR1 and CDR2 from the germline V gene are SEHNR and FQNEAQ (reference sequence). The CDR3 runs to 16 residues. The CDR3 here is CASSSPPTGTVNIQYF. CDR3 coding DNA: TGTGCCAGCAGCTCCCCACCAACCGGGACAGTAAACATTCAGTACTTC.

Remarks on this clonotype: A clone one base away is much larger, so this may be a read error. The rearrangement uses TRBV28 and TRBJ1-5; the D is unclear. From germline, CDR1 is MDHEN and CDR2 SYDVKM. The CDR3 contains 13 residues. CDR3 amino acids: CASRFIRFQPQLF. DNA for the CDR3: TGTGCCAGCAGATTTATTAGGTTTCAGCCCCAGCTTTTT.

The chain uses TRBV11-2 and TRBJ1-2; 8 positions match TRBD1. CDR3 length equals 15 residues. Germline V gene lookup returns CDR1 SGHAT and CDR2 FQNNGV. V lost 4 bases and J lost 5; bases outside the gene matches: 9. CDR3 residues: CASSSDRGAGYGYTF. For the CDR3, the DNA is TGTGCCAGCAGCTCCGACAGGGGCGCGGGGTATGGCTACACCTTC.

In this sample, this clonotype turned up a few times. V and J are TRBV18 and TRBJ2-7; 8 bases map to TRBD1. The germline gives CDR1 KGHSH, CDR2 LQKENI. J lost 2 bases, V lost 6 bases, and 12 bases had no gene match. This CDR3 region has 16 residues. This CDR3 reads CASSLAPWTGTYEQYF. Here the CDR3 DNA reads TGTGCCAGCTCTCTTGCACCGTGGACAGGGACCTACGAGCAGTACTTC.

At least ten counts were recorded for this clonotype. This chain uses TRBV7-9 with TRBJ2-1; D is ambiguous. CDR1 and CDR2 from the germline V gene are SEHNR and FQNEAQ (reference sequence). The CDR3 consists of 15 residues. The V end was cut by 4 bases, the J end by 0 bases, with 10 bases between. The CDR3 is CASSSSVVSYNEQFF. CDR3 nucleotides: TGTGCCAGCAGCTCCTCAGTCGTCTCCTACAATGAGCAGTTCTTC.